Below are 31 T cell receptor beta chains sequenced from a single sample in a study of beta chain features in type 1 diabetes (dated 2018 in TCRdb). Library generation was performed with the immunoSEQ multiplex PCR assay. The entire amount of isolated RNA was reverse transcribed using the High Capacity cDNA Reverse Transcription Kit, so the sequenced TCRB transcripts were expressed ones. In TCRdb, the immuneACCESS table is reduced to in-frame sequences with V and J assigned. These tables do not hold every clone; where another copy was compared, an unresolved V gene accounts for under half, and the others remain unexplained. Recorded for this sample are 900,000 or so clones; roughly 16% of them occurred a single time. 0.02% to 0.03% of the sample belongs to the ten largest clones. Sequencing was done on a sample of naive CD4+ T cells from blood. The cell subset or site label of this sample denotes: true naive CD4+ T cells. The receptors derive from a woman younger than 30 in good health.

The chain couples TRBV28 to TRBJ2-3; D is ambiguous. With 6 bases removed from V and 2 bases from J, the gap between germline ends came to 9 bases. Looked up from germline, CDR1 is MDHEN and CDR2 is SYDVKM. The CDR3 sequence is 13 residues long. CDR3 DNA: TGTGCCAGCAGCCCGGACCCCACAGATACGCAGTATTTT. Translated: CASSPDPTDTQYF.

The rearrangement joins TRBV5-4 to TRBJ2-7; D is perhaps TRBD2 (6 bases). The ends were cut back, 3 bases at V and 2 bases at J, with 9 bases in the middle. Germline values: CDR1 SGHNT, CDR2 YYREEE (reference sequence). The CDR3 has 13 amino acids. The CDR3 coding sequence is TGTGCCAGCAGCTCGGAGGGCACCTACGAGCAGTACTTC. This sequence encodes CASSSEGTYEQYF.

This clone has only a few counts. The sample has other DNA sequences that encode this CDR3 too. The CDR3: CASSLQGTDTQYF. The DNA for the CDR3 is TGCGCCAGCAGCCTCCAGGGCACAGATACGCAGTATTTT. The chain employs TRBV4-3 and TRBJ2-3, with D uncertain. Trimming removed 4 bases from V and 1 base from J, with 6 bases in between. The CDR3 spans 13 residues. Per the germline V gene, CDR1 is LGHNA and CDR2 is YSLEER.

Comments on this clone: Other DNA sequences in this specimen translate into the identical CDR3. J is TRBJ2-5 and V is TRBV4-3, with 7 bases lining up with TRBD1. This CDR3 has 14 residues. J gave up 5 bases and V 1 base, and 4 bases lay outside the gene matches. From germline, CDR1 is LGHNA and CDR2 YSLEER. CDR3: CASSQGQGGETQYF. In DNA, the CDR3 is TGCGCCAGCAGCCAAGGACAGGGCGGCGAGACCCAGTACTTC.

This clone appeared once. The CDR3 sequence: CASSLGSGGRAGAADTQYF. CDR3 nucleotides: TGTGCCAGCAGCTTAGGTAGTGGTGGCCGAGCGGGAGCCGCGGATACGCAGTATTTT. The gene calls are TRBV7-9 and TRBJ2-3, with 8 bases matching TRBD2. Germline CDR1 and CDR2: SEHNR and FQNEAQ (reference sequence). The CDR3 length is 19 residues. With 1 base clipped from V and 6 bases from J, the junction kept 18 bases outside the gene matches.

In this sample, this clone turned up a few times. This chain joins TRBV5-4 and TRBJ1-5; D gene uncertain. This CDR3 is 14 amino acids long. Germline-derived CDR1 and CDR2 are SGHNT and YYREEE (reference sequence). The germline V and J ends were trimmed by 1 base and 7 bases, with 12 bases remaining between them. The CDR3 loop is CASSLSPGGQPQHF. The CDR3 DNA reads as TGTGCCAGCAGCTTGAGCCCCGGAGGGCAGCCCCAGCATTTT.

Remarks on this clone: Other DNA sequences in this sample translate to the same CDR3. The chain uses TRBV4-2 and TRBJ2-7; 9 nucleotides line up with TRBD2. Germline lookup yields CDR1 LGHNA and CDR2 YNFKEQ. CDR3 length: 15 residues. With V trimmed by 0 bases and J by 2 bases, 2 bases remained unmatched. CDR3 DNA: TGTGCCAGCAGCCAAGACTTAGCGGGAGCCTACGAGCAGTACTTC. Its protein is CASSQDLAGAYEQYF.

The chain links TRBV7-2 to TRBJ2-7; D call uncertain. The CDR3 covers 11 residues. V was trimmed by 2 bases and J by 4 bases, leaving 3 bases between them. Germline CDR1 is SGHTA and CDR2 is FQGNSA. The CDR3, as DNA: TGTGCCAGCAGCTTAATGTACGAGCAGTACTTC. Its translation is CASSLMYEQYF.

The CDR3: CASSFSLAGGSEQFF. In DNA form, the CDR3 reads TGTGCCAGCAGCTTCTCCCTAGCGGGAGGGTCTGAGCAGTTCTTC. This chain uses TRBV5-6 with TRBJ2-1; 12 bases are shared with TRBD2. Trimming cost V 2 bases and J 9 bases; bases outside gene matches: 6. The CDR3 extends over 15 amino acids. Per the germline V gene, CDR1 is SGHDT and CDR2 is YYEEEE.

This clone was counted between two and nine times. The CDR3 nucleotides are TGTGCCAGCAGTTCTACGGGCCCGCAGTATTTT. This codes for CASSSTGPQYF. The rearrangement links TRBV27 to TRBJ2-3; D not certain. With 4 bases removed from V and 10 bases from J, the gap between germline ends came to 9 bases. CDR1 is MNHEY, CDR2 SMNVEV, per germline (reference sequence). This CDR3 has 11 amino acids.

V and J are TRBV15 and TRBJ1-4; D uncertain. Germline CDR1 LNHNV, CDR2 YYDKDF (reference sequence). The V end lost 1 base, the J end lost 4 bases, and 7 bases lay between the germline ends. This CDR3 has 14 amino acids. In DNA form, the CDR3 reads TGTGCCACCAGCAGAGTGGCCGGTAATGAAAAACTGTTTTTT. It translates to CATSRVAGNEKLFF.

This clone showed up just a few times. DNA for the CDR3: TGTGCCAGCAGCCAATCTACAGGGTCAAATCAGCCCCAGCATTTT. Its protein is CASSQSTGSNQPQHF. V and J are TRBV16 and TRBJ1-5; TRBD1 is a possible D gene (6 bases). V was trimmed by 0 bases and J by 4 bases, leaving 10 bases between them. The germline gives CDR1 KGHSY, CDR2 FQNENV. The CDR3 has 15 amino acids.

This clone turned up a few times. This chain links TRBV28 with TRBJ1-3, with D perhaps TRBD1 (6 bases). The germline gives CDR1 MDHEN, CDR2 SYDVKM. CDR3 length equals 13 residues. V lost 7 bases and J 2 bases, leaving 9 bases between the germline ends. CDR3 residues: CASTGEPGNTIYF. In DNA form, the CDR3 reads TGTGCCAGCACAGGGGAGCCTGGAAACACCATATATTTT.

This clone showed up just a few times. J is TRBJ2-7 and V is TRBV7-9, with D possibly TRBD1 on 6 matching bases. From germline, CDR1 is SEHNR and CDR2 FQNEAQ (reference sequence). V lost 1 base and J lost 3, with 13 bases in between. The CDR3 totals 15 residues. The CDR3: CASSLGTSGDYEQYF. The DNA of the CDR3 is TGTGCCAGCAGCTTAGGGACTTCAGGGGACTACGAGCAGTACTTC.

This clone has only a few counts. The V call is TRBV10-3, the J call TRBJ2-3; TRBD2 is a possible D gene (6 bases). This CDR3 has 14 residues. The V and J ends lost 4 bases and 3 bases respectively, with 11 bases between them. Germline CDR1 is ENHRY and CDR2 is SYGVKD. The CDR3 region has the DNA TGTGCCATCAGTGTAAGGAGGGAAACAGATACGCAGTATTTT. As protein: CAISVRRETDTQYF.

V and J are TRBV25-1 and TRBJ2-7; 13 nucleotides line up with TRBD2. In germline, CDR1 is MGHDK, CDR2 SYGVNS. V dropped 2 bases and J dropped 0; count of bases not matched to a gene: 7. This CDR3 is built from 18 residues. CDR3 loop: CASSESGTSGISSYEQYF. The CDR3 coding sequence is TGTGCCAGCAGTGAAAGCGGGACTAGCGGGATTAGCTCCTACGAGCAGTACTTC.

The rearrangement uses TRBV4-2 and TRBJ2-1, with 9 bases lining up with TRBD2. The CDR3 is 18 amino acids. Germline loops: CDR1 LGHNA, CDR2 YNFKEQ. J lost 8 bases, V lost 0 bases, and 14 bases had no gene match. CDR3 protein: CASSQDLRGGRASDEQFF. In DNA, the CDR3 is TGTGCCAGCAGCCAAGATCTGAGGGGCGGGAGGGCCTCGGATGAGCAGTTCTTC.

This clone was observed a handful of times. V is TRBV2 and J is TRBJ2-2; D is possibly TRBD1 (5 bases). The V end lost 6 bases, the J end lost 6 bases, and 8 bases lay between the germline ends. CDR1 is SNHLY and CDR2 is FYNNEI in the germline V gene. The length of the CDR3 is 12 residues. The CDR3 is CASRQVSGELFF. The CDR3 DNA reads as TGTGCCAGCAGACAGGTATCCGGGGAGCTGTTTTTT.

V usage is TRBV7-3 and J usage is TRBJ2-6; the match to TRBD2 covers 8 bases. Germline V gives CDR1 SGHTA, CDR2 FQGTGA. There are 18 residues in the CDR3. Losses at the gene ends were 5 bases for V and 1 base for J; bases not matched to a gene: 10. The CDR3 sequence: CASSPRTSYYSGANVLTF. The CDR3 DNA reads TGTGCCAGCAGCCCGCGGACTAGCTACTATTCTGGGGCCAACGTCCTGACTTTC.

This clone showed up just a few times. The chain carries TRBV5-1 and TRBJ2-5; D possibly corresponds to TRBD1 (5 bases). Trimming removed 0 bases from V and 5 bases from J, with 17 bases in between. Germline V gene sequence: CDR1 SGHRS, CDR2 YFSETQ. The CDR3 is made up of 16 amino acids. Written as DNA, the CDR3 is TGCGCCAGCAGCTTGGTCGTTCGTGGGGCCGGGGAGACCCAGTACTTC. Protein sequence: CASSLVVRGAGETQYF. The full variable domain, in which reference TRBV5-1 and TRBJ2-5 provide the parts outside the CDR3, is KAGVTQTPRYLIKTRGQQVTLSCSPISGHRSVSWYQQTPGQGLQFLFEYFSETQRNKGNFPGRFSGRQFSNSRSEMNVSTLELGDSALYLCASSLVVRGAGETQYFGPGTRLLVL.

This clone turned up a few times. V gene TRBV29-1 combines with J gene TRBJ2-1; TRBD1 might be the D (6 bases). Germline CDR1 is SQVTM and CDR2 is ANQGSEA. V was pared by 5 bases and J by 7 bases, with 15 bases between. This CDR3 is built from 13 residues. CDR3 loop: CSVSPGAKNEQFF. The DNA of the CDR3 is TGCAGCGTTTCCCCAGGGGCGAAAAATGAGCAGTTCTTC.

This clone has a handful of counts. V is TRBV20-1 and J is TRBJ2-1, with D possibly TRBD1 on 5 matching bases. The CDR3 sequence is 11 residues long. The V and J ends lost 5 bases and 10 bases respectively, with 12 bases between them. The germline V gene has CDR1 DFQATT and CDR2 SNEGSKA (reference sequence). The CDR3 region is CSALPQEEQFF. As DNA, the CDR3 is TGCAGTGCTCTCCCACAGGAGGAGCAGTTCTTC.

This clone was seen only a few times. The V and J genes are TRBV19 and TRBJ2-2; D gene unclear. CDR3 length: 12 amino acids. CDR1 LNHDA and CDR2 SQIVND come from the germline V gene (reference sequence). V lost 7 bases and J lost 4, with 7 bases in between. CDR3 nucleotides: TGTGCCAGTACTGCACTCACCGGGGAGCTGTTTTTT. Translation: CASTALTGELFF.

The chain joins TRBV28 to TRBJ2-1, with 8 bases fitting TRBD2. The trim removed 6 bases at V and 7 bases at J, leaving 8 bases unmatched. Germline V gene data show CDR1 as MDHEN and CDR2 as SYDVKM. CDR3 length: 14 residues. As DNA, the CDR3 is TGTGCCAGCAGCCTGAGCGGGAGTAGGAATGAGCAGTTCTTC. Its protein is CASSLSGSRNEQFF.

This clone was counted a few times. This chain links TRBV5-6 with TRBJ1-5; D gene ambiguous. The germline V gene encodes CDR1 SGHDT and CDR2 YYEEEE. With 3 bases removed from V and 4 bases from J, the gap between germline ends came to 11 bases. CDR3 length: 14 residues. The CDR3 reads CASSSGLANQPQHF. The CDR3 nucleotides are TGTGCCAGCAGCTCTGGACTGGCGAATCAGCCCCAGCATTTT.

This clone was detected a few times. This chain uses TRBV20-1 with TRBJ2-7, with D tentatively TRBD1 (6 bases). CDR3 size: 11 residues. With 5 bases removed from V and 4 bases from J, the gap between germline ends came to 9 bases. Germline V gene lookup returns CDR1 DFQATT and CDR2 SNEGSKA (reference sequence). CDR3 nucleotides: TGCAGTGCTCTGGACAGTTACGAGCAGTACTTC. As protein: CSALDSYEQYF.

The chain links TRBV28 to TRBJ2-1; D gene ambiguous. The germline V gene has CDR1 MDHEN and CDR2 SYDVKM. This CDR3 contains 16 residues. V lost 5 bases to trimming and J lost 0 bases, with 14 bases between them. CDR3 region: CASSKKYSSSYNEQFF. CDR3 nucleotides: TGTGCCAGCAGTAAAAAGTATTCTAGCTCCTACAATGAGCAGTTCTTC.

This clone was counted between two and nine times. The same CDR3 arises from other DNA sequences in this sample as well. This chain's CDR3 is CASSLGGQETQYF. CDR3 nucleotides: TGTGCCAGCAGCTTAGGAGGACAAGAGACCCAGTACTTC. The chain recombines TRBV7-2 with TRBJ2-5; D not resolved. The CDR3 is 13 residues long. Deletions cut 1 base from V and 2 bases from J, with 5 bases between. The germline V gene encodes CDR1 SGHTA and CDR2 FQGNSA. The full variable domain, with the rest looked up from reference TRBV7-2 and TRBJ2-5, is GAGVSQSPSNKVTEKGKDVELRCDPISGHTALYWYRQSLGQGLEFLIYFQGNSAPDKSGLPSDRFSAERTGGSVSTLTIQRTQQEDSAVYLCASSLGGQETQYFGPGTRLLVL.

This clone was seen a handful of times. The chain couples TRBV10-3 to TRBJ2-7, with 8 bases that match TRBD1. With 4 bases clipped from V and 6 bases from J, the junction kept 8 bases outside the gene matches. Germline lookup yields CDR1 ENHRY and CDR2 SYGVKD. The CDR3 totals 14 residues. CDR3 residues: CAISADREMPEQYF. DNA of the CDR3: TGTGCCATCAGTGCGGACAGGGAGATGCCCGAGCAGTACTTC.

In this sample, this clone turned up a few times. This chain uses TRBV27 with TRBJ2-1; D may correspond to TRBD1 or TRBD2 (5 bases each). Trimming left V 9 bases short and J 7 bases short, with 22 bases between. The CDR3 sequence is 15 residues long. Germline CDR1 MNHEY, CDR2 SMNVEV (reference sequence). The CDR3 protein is CARFQGSRTENEQFF. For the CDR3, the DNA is TGTGCCAGGTTCCAGGGTAGTAGGACTGAGAATGAGCAGTTCTTC.

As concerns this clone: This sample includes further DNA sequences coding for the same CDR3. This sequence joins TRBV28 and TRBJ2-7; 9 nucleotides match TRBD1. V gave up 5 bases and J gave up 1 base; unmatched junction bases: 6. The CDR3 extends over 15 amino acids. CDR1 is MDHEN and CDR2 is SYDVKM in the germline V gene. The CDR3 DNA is TGTGCCAGCAGTCTCGCCGGGACAGGGTCCTACGAGCAGTACTTC. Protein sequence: CASSLAGTGSYEQYF.